Below, 15 T cell receptor beta chains from the same sample are listed, as sequenced in a study of cytomegalovirus exposure and HLA in healthy donors. PCR employed 60 Vbeta and 13 Jbeta primers. Using immunoSEQ multiplex PCR, the repertoire was profiled, and TCRdb retains in-frame clones only, with some absent. In the table there are 100,000 to 150,000 clones, over 75% of which are singletons. The sample consisted of PBMCs. These receptors all come from a male donor in good health and CMV-seropositive.

The CDR3 DNA follows: TGTGCCAGCAGCGTAGCTAGTTCCGGGAATGAGCAGTTCTTC. It is translated as CASSVASSGNEQFF. V gene TRBV9 combines with J gene TRBJ2-1; no reliable D call. The germline CDR1 and CDR2 sequences are SGDLS and YYNGEE. There are 14 residues in the CDR3. Trimming took 0 bases from V and 7 from J, leaving 11 bases between them.

V usage is TRBV5-4 and J usage is TRBJ2-5, with D unresolved. Germline V gives CDR1 SGHNT, CDR2 YYREEE (reference sequence). V lost 1 base to trimming and J lost 0 bases, with 7 bases between them. This CDR3 is built from 14 residues. The CDR3 DNA reads as TGTGCCAGCAGCTTGAACATTAACCAAGAGACCCAGTACTTC. Residues: CASSLNINQETQYF.

The rearrangement links TRBV28 to TRBJ1-1, with TRBD1 as a possible D gene (6 bases). V was cut by 4 bases and J by 1 base, with 13 bases left in between. CDR1 and CDR2 from the germline V gene are MDHEN and SYDVKM. This CDR3 contains 15 residues. CDR3 sequence: CASSSPRGPNTEAFF. The CDR3 region has the DNA TGTGCCAGCAGTTCTCCGCGGGGGCCGAACACTGAAGCTTTCTTT. The full variable domain, completed using reference TRBV28 and TRBJ1-1, is DVKVTQSSRYLVKRTGEKVFLECVQDMDHENMFWYRQDPGLGLRLIYFSYDVKMKEKGDIPEGYSVSREKKERFSLILESASTNQTSMYLCASSSPRGPNTEAFFGQGTRLTVV.

The chain employs TRBV21-1 and TRBJ2-5; whether TRBD1, the table's D call, matches the DNA was not checked. TRBV21-1 represents a pseudogene. The CDR3 covers 15 residues. The CDR3 DNA reads TGTGCCAGCAGCCCTACAGGGAAGCGTCAAGAGACCCAGTACTTC. The encoded protein is CASSPTGKRQETQYF.

This clone showed up just a few times. Here the CDR3 reads CASSLVQGWYEQYF. The CDR3 DNA is TGTGCCAGCAGCTTAGTACAGGGATGGTACGAGCAGTACTTC. This chain joins TRBV11-3 and TRBJ2-7; D may be TRBD1 (6 bases). Trimming pared 1 base from V and 4 bases from J, leaving 11 bases between. Germline lookup yields CDR1 SGHNT and CDR2 YENEEA. This CDR3 comprises 14 residues.

A note on this clone: The junction differs from germline at one of its ends, possibly a read error. This sequence joins TRBV7-8 and TRBJ2-7; D might be TRBD1 (6 bases). Germline CDR1 and CDR2: SGHVS and FQNEAQ. This CDR3 is 14 amino acids long. The CDR3 region has the DNA TGTGTCAGCAGCTCAGAGGGCAGGGGCTACGAGCAGTACTTC. Translated, it gives CVSSSEGRGYEQYF. The complete variable domain, with remaining parts taken from reference TRBV7-8 and TRBJ2-7, reads GAGVSQSPRYKVAKRGQDVALRCDPISGHVSLFWYQQALGQGPEFLTYFQNEAQLDKSGLPSDRFFAERPEGSVSTLKIQRTQQEDSAVYLCVSSSEGRGYEQYFGPGTRLTVT.

The CDR3 coding sequence is TGTGCCAGCAGCTCCAGGGGCCCTCCCTACGAGCAGTACTTC. Its translation is CASSSRGPPYEQYF. This chain connects TRBV7-2 to TRBJ2-7; tentatively, D is TRBD1 (6 bases). The germline V gene encodes CDR1 SGHTA and CDR2 FQGNSA. This CDR3 comprises 14 residues. The V and J ends lost 4 bases and 2 bases respectively, with 12 bases between them.

The CDR3 nucleotides read TGTGCCAGCAGTTTACAGGGGGTCGGAGAAGAGACCCAGTACTTC. Protein product: CASSLQGVGEETQYF. The chain combines TRBV6-1 with TRBJ2-5, with TRBD1 identical over 8 bases. The V and J ends lost 5 bases and 3 bases, in that order; junction bases with no gene match: 8. The CDR3 totals 15 residues. The V gene's germline CDR1 is MNHNS and CDR2 SASEGT.

V is TRBV6-1 and J is TRBJ1-6; weak D call: TRBD1 (6 bases). Trimming cost V 6 bases and J 5 bases, with 14 bases left between them. This CDR3 spans 15 amino acids. Germline V gives CDR1 MNHNS, CDR2 SASEGT. The CDR3 sequence: CASSPLGQNNSPLHF. The CDR3 DNA is TGTGCCAGCAGCCCCCTCGGACAGAATAATTCACCCCTCCACTTT.

The gene calls are TRBV18 and TRBJ2-1, with D perhaps matching TRBD1 (6 bases). The CDR3 covers 15 residues. Germline V gene sequence: CDR1 KGHSH, CDR2 LQKENI. Trimming cost V 0 bases and J 0 bases, with 6 bases left between them. CDR3 residues: CASSPPGGSYNEQFF. DNA for the CDR3: TGTGCCAGCTCACCACCAGGGGGCTCCTACAATGAGCAGTTCTTC. The whole variable domain, remainder taken from reference TRBV18 and TRBJ2-1, is NAGVMQNPRHLVRRRGQEARLRCSPMKGHSHVYWYRQLPEEGLKFMVYLQKENIIDESGMPKERFSAEFPKEGPSILRIQQVVRGDSAAYFCASSPPGGSYNEQFFGPGTRLTVL.

This chain joins TRBV6-1 and TRBJ1-5; D not resolved. The CDR3 spans 12 residues. Germline V gene data show CDR1 as MNHNS and CDR2 as SASEGT. The V end was cut by 5 bases, the J end by 11 bases, with 13 bases between. The chain's CDR3 is CASSSGGEAQHF. The CDR3 DNA reads as TGTGCCAGCAGTAGTGGTGGAGAAGCCCAGCATTTT.

The J gene is TRBJ2-2, the V gene TRBV5-4, with D tentatively TRBD2 (6 bases). The germline V and J ends were trimmed by 5 bases and 6 bases, with 8 bases remaining between them. CDR1 SGHNT and CDR2 YYREEE come from the germline V gene (reference sequence). The CDR3 has 12 residues. The chain's CDR3 is CASSWDSGELFF. The DNA of the CDR3 is TGTGCCAGCAGTTGGGACTCCGGGGAGCTGTTTTTT.

The chain combines TRBV15 with TRBJ2-7; D is possibly TRBD2 (5 bases). V lost 0 bases, J lost 6 bases, and 12 bases lay in between. In germline, CDR1 is LNHNV, CDR2 YYDKDF (reference sequence). This CDR3 spans 14 amino acids. Written as DNA, the CDR3 is TGTGCCACCAGCAGAGATCTGGAGGAATCCGAGCAGTACTTC. It is translated as CATSRDLEESEQYF.

The rearrangement uses TRBV6-6 and TRBJ1-4; D is perhaps TRBD1 (5 bases). This CDR3 has 13 residues. Trimming took off 2 bases at V and 14 bases at J, with 15 bases between the two ends. Per germline, CDR1 MNHNY and CDR2 SVGAGI (reference sequence). CDR3: CASSYTRDGNLFF. In DNA form, the CDR3 reads TGTGCCAGCAGTTACACCAGGGATGGAAACCTGTTTTTT.

The chain combines TRBV7-6 with TRBJ1-1; 8 bases match TRBD1. From germline, CDR1 is SGHVS and CDR2 FNYEAQ. CDR3 length: 14 residues. V was pared by 2 bases and J by 6 bases, with 5 bases of the junction left unmatched. The CDR3 DNA sequence: TGTGCCAGCAGCTTACAGGGGGCGATGGCTGAAGCTTTCTTT. It encodes CASSLQGAMAEAFF.